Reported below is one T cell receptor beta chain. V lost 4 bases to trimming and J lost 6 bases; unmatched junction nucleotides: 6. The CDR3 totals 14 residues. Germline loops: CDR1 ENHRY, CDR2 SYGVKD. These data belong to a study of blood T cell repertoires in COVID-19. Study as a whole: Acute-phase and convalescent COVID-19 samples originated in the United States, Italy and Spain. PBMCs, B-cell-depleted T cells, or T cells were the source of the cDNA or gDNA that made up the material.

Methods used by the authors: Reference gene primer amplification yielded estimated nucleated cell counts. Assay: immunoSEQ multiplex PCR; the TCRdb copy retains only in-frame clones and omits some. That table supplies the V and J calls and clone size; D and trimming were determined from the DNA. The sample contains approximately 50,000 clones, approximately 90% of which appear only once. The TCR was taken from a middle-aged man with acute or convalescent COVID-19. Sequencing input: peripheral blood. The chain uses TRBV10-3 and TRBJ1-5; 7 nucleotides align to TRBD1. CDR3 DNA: TGTGCCATCAGTGTGGGACAGCAGCTTCAGCCCCAGCATTTT. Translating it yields CAISVGQQLQPQHF.